Listed here are 26 T cell receptor beta chains from one sample, sequenced in a study of human T cells and chemical hapten exposure. Each CDR3 protein is one row after TCRdb ran MiXCR on the RACE reads. The sample carries about 380,000 distinct CDR3 sequences, nearly 6.5% recorded once. Time point specified: patch test 2, 6 weeks after DPC sensitization. Treatment of the sample: therapeutic diphenylcyclopropenone sensitization with weekly scalp DPC. Specimen: whole blood, collected in connection with sensitization to the hapten diphenylcyclopropenone (DPC). The receptor source for this set is a woman between 18 and 29 years old with alopecia areata. Some clones in this sample may be carry-over from other donors' samples.

V and J are TRBV12-3 or TRBV12-4 and TRBJ2-7, with D hard to call. The V end was cut by 3 bases, the J end by 3 bases, with 9 bases between. The CDR3 loop spans 13 amino acids. The CDR3 sequence is CASSFGQDYEQYF. CDR3 in DNA: TGTGCCAGCAGTTTTGGGCAGGACTACGAGCAGTACTTC.

The V gene is TRBV7-9, the J gene TRBJ1-5, with 7 bases matching TRBD1. With V trimmed by 0 bases and J by 7 bases, 9 bases remained unmatched. The CDR3 spans 16 residues. Germline V CDR1 and CDR2: SEHNR, FQNEAQ (reference sequence). The CDR3 bases are TGTGCCAGCAGCTTAGCTAATGAGGGGGCTTGGCAGCCCCAGCATTTT. Its translation is CASSLANEGAWQPQHF.

This clonotype was seen at least ten times. The chain has TRBV5-5 and TRBJ1-4, with 8 positions matching TRBD1. The CDR3 is 18 amino acids. After removal of 4 bases from V and 5 bases from J, the junction contained 16 bases not matched to a gene. Germline CDR1 and CDR2: SGHKS and YYEKEE (reference sequence). The CDR3 DNA sequence: TGTGCCAGCAGCGCGAGACTGACAGGGGTAATAACAAATGAAAAACTGTTTTTT. Its translation: CASSARLTGVITNEKLFF.

There are many counts of this clonotype. The CDR3, as DNA: TGCAGCGTTTTTGACAGGGGCAGAACTGAAGCTTTCTTT. Protein sequence: CSVFDRGRTEAFF. The chain uses TRBV29-1 and TRBJ1-1, with 8 bases identical to TRBD1. This CDR3 spans 13 amino acids. CDR1 and CDR2 (germline): SQVTM, ANQGSEA. Unmatched junction bases numbered 7, after V lost 5 bases and J lost 5 bases. The variable domain in full, with the rest retrieved from reference TRBV29-1 and TRBJ1-1, is SAVISQKPSRDICQRGTSLTIQCQVDSQVTMMFWYRQQPGQSLTLIATANQGSEATYESGFVIDKFPISRPNLTFSTLTVSNMSPEDSSIYLCSVFDRGRTEAFFGQGTRLTVV.

The table lists this clonotype with a few counts. The rearrangement links TRBV3-1 to TRBJ1-1, with D unresolved. The V gene's germline CDR1 is LGHDT and CDR2 YNNKEL (reference sequence). The CDR3 spans 12 residues. Deletions cut 1 base from V and 11 bases from J, with 11 bases between. The CDR3 is CASSQGQTPAFF. In DNA form, the CDR3 reads TGTGCCAGCAGCCAAGGGCAAACTCCCGCTTTCTTT.

This clonotype was recorded many times. V is TRBV21-1 and J is TRBJ1-2. TRBV21-1 has pseudogene status. The CDR3 runs to 13 residues. CDR3 DNA: TGTGCCAGCAGCAAAGCGCGAACCTATGGCTACACCTTC. Protein product: CASSKARTYGYTF.

CDR3 sequence: CASRSKGGTEAFF. The CDR3 bases are TGTGCCAGCAGAAGTAAGGGGGGCACTGAAGCTTTCTTT. This chain joins TRBV3-1 and TRBJ1-1; TRBD1 might be the D (6 bases). CDR1 and CDR2 from the germline V gene are LGHDT and YNNKEL (reference sequence). Trimming left V 6 bases short and J 4 bases short, with 12 bases between. This CDR3 is 13 amino acids long.

This clonotype was detected many times. The chain employs TRBV7-2 and TRBJ1-4; D remains ambiguous. The CDR3 spans 15 residues. V gave up 7 bases and J gave up 5 bases, with 17 bases separating them. CDR1 is SGHTA, CDR2 FQGNSA, per germline. The CDR3 is CASTQRGQDNEKLFF. CDR3 in DNA: TGTGCCAGCACCCAGCGAGGGCAGGACAATGAAAAACTGTTTTTT.

In DNA, the CDR3 is TGTGCCAGCATGAGAGACCCCACGAGTATGTATGGCTACACCTTC. Protein product: CASMRDPTSMYGYTF. The gene calls are TRBV5-4 and TRBJ1-2; D remains unclear. This CDR3 region has 15 residues. In germline, CDR1 is SGHNT, CDR2 YYREEE (reference sequence). V lost 6 bases and J 5 bases, leaving 20 bases between the germline ends.

This clonotype was counted only a few times. The J gene is TRBJ1-4, the V gene TRBV14; 8 nucleotides agree with TRBD1. The ends lost 0 bases at V and 8 bases at J; junction bases unmatched: 5. Germline lookup yields CDR1 SGHDN and CDR2 FVKESK. This CDR3 contains 15 residues. In DNA form, the CDR3 reads TGTGCCAGCAGCCAAGATGACAGGGGCCGGGAAAAACTGTTTTTT. This translates into CASSQDDRGREKLFF. Based on the CDR3 plus reference TRBV14 and TRBJ1-4, the full variable domain is EAGVTQFPSHSVIEKGQTVTLRCDPISGHDNLYWYRRVMGKEIKFLLHFVKESKQDESGMPNNRFLAERTGGTYSTLKVQPAELEDSGVYFCASSQDDRGREKLFFGSGTQLSVL.

Only a few counts were recorded for this clonotype. V usage is TRBV6-2 or TRBV6-3 and J usage is TRBJ2-5; the D is unclear. There are 14 residues in the CDR3. Between the trimmed V and J ends, which lost 5 bases and 4 bases, there was a span of 14 bases. From germline, CDR1 is MNHEY and CDR2 SVGEGT. The CDR3 DNA reads TGTGCCAGCAGTAACCGACAATTAGCAGAGACCCAGTACTTC. Protein product: CASSNRQLAETQYF.

This clonotype was counted at least ten times. The chain combines TRBV28 with TRBJ2-7; D gene ambiguous. Trimming stripped 1 base from V and 2 bases from J, with 3 bases between. The germline V gene has CDR1 MDHEN and CDR2 SYDVKM. CDR3 length equals 12 residues. In DNA, the CDR3 is TGTGCCAGCAGTTTATTCCCCTACGAGCAGTACTTC. This translates into CASSLFPYEQYF.

This clonotype has only a few counts. The rearrangement uses TRBV6-1 and TRBJ1-6, with D possibly matching TRBD1 (5 bases). The germline CDR1 and CDR2 sequences are MNHNS and SASEGT. The CDR3 has 17 amino acids. V lost 1 base to trimming and J lost 2 bases, with 12 bases between them. In nucleotides, the CDR3 is TGTGCCAGCAGTGAAGGCTTGGGGCTCACCTATAATTCACCCCTCCACTTT. Amino acids: CASSEGLGLTYNSPLHF.

The sample holds a few counts of this clonotype. The chain has TRBV18 and TRBJ2-3; D uncertain. Trimming removed 3 bases at V and 2 bases at J, with 15 bases between. The CDR3 loop spans 16 amino acids. The germline V gene has CDR1 KGHSH and CDR2 LQKENI. The CDR3 DNA follows: TGTGCCAGCTCACCTGACACAACACTCTTCACAGATACGCAGTATTTT. It specifies CASSPDTTLFTDTQYF.

This sequence joins TRBV6-2 or TRBV6-3 and TRBJ1-5; D is possibly TRBD1 (5 bases). With 0 bases removed from V and 12 bases from J, the gap between germline ends came to 21 bases. The germline CDR1 and CDR2 sequences are MNHEY and SVGEGT. The CDR3 contains 16 residues. As DNA, the CDR3 is TGTGCCAGCAGTTACTCTCCGACCGGGACCGCATTATTCCAGCATTTT. The encoded protein is CASSYSPTGTALFQHF.

This clonotype showed up just a few times. The chain employs TRBV18 and TRBJ1-5; no firm D call. Germline CDR1 is KGHSH and CDR2 is LQKENI. This CDR3 spans 14 amino acids. Trimming took 3 bases from V and 5 from J, leaving 11 bases between them. CDR3 in amino acids: CASSPEYRDQPQHF. The CDR3 bases are TGTGCCAGCTCACCCGAATACCGGGATCAGCCCCAGCATTTT.

This clonotype occurred a few times. The chain combines TRBV6-2 or TRBV6-3 with TRBJ1-5, with D tentatively TRBD1 (6 bases). The CDR3 extends over 14 amino acids. The germline gives CDR1 MNHEY, CDR2 SVGEGT. The V end lost 3 bases, the J end lost 7 bases, and 13 bases lay between the germline ends. CDR3 sequence (DNA): TGTGCCAGCAGTTATCGCGGGGGCGTGCAGCCCCAGCATTTT. Its protein is CASSYRGGVQPQHF.

This clonotype has a handful of counts. J is TRBJ1-5 and V is TRBV2; the D gene is possibly TRBD1 (6 bases). Trimming removed 8 bases from V and 2 bases from J, with 16 bases in between. CDR3 length equals 15 residues. Germline CDR1 reads SNHLY; CDR2 reads FYNNEI. The CDR3 bases are TGTGCCAGCGGAGGACAGACCCTAGGCAATCAGCCCCAGCATTTT. This encodes CASGGQTLGNQPQHF.

This clonotype was detected many times. J is TRBJ2-7 and V is TRBV28; TRBD2 might be the D (5 bases). CDR1 and CDR2 from the germline V gene are MDHEN and SYDVKM. Deletions cut 4 bases from V and 2 bases from J, with 15 bases between. The CDR3 has 15 residues. CDR3 in amino acids: CASSSPGLRPYEQYF. The CDR3 nucleotides are TGTGCCAGCAGTTCTCCCGGACTGAGACCCTACGAGCAGTACTTC.

This clonotype turned up a few times. This rearrangement joins TRBV4-2 to TRBJ2-5; the D is unclear. Per the germline V gene, CDR1 is LGHNA and CDR2 is YNFKEQ. This CDR3 contains 13 residues. Trimming took 0 bases from V and 5 from J, leaving 7 bases between them. As DNA, the CDR3 is TGTGCCAGCAGCCAAGATGGTACCGAGACCCAGTACTTC. As protein: CASSQDGTETQYF.

Many counts were recorded for this clonotype. The V and J genes are TRBV7-9 and TRBJ1-5, with D unresolved. Looked up from germline, CDR1 is SEHNR and CDR2 is FQNEAQ (reference sequence). The ends were cut back, 1 base at V and 6 bases at J, with 4 bases in the middle. The CDR3 runs 12 residues. DNA for the CDR3: TGTGCCAGCAGCTTAGAAAGTCAGCCCCAGCATTTT. It encodes CASSLESQPQHF.

This clonotype was picked up many times. V is TRBV6-5 and J is TRBJ2-7, with TRBD1 as a possible D gene (6 bases). The V end lost 9 bases, the J end lost 3 bases, and 15 bases lay between the germline ends. This CDR3 has 13 residues. Germline assignment: CDR1 MNHEY and CDR2 SVGAGI. The CDR3 spells CASQQGNNYEQYF. As DNA, the CDR3 is TGTGCCAGTCAACAGGGAAACAACTACGAGCAGTACTTC.

This clonotype showed up just a few times. The V and J genes are TRBV6-2 or TRBV6-3 and TRBJ1-6, with D possibly matching TRBD1 (6 bases). The ends were cut back, 5 bases at V and 5 bases at J, with 13 bases in the middle. The CDR3 extends over 15 amino acids. The germline CDR1 and CDR2 sequences are MNHEY and SVGEGT. In DNA, the CDR3 is TGTGCCAGCAGTCACCGGGACATCGATAATTCACCCCTCCACTTT. It encodes CASSHRDIDNSPLHF.

This clonotype was observed at least ten times. The chain carries TRBV4-3 and TRBJ1-5; tentative D call: TRBD1 (5 bases). The length of the CDR3 is 14 residues. Germline CDR1 is LGHNA and CDR2 is YSLEER. V was pared by 4 bases and J by 6 bases, with 13 bases between. CDR3 region: CASSLTTGPQPQHF. CDR3 in DNA: TGCGCCAGCAGCCTGACGACGGGGCCTCAGCCCCAGCATTTT.

This rearrangement joins TRBV7-9 to TRBJ2-3; D is perhaps TRBD2 (6 bases). This CDR3 spans 17 amino acids. Trimming stripped 1 base from V and 2 bases from J, with 16 bases between. CDR1 is SEHNR and CDR2 is FQNEAQ in the germline V gene (reference sequence). The CDR3 spells CASSLVEGMKNTDTQYF. The CDR3 bases are TGTGCCAGCAGCTTAGTGGAGGGAATGAAAAACACAGATACGCAGTATTTT.

CDR3 nucleotide sequence: TGTGCCAGCACAGACAGGCCCCTCGTTGGCTACACCTTC. It yields the protein CASTDRPLVGYTF. This chain connects TRBV21-1 to TRBJ1-2; TRBD1 was called by the table and not checked on the DNA. TRBV21-1 is a known pseudogene. The CDR3 is 13 amino acids.